Reported below is one T cell receptor beta chain. This specimen comes from a study of CD8 T cells in Susac syndrome. RNA in amounts of roughly 0.5 to 1 ug was reverse transcribed with random hexamers. A single record per CDR3 protein comes from TCRdb applying MiXCR to the immunoSEQ multiplex PCR reads. The sample has 150,000 to 200,000 distinct CDR3 sequences, approximately 94% seen once; the top ten hold 0.085% to 0.13%. Looked up from germline, CDR1 is MDHEN and CDR2 is SYDVKM. V lost 7 bases and J 4 bases, leaving 24 bases between the germline ends. The CDR3 has 17 residues. This chain connects TRBV28 to TRBJ2-3; TRBD2 is a possible D gene (6 bases). The specimen was CD4+ T cells from PBMCs. This TCR was recovered from a human donor in good health. The CDR3 DNA follows: TGTGCCAGCACTTTGCGGGTCGCGGGAAGAGGAGCAGATACGCAGTATTTT. It encodes CASTLRVAGRGADTQYF.